These T cell receptor beta chains were read from a single sample in a study of T cells in Graves' hyperthyroidism and ophthalmopathy. A single record per CDR3 protein comes from TCRdb applying MiXCR to the multiplex PCR reads. The sample consists of around 700,000 distinct CDR3 sequences, roughly a third of them appearing once. The sequenced material came from blood. These receptors came from a middle-aged woman with Graves' hyperthyroidism. The CDR3 runs from the conserved cysteine through the conserved F or W. The order of the fields is D gene, clone size, J gene, V gene, CDR3 DNA, CDR3 protein. D genes are given only for firm matches. Not every row has a clone size; where given, it reads once, few, many or a size class.

D: TRBD1
size: .
J: TRBJ2-5
V: TRBV24-1
DNA: TGTGCCAGCAGTTTAATGACAGGGGAGACCCAGTACTTC
CDR3: CASSLMTGETQYF

D: .
size: .
J: TRBJ1-3
V: TRBV20-1
DNA: TGCAGTGCTAGGAGGGATAGCTATTCTGGAAACACCATATATTTT
CDR3: CSARRDSYSGNTIYF

D: TRBD2
size: .
J: TRBJ2-7
V: TRBV5-6
DNA: TGTGCCAGCACCCTCCTGACTAGCGAGGGCGAGCAGTACTTC
CDR3: CASTLLTSEGEQYF

D: TRBD1
size: .
J: TRBJ1-1
V: TRBV7-9
DNA: TGCGCCAGCAGCCAAGGACAGGGTATTGAAGCTTTCTTT
CDR3: CASSQGQGIEAFF

D: .
size: .
J: TRBJ1-4
V: TRBV6-1
DNA: TGTGCCAGCAGTCGAAAGGGGGGGAATGAAAAACTGTTTTTT
CDR3: CASSRKGGNEKLFF

D: .
size: few
J: TRBJ1-2
V: TRBV12-3/TRBV12-4
DNA: TGTGCCAGCAGCCCGGCGGACGGGAACTATGGCTACACCTTC
CDR3: CASSPADGNYGYTF

D: .
size: few
J: TRBJ1-1
V: TRBV28
DNA: TGTGCCAGCGGACGGCAGACTAACACTGAAGCTTTCTTT
CDR3: CASGRQTNTEAFF

D: .
size: once
J: TRBJ1-5
V: TRBV7-2
DNA: TGTGCCAGCGGCTTAGGTGGTACAGCAGGTCAGCCCCAGCATTTT
CDR3: CASGLGGTAGQPQHF

D: .
size: few
J: TRBJ1-2
V: TRBV6-6
DNA: TGTGCCAGCAGTTTTAAGGAGGGCTATGGCTACACCTTC
CDR3: CASSFKEGYGYTF

D: TRBD2
size: .
J: TRBJ2-5
V: TRBV20-1
DNA: TGCAGTGCTAGAGTTCAGGGAGGGGAGACCCAGTACTTC
CDR3: CSARVQGGETQYF

D: .
size: .
J: TRBJ2-7
V: TRBV28
DNA: TGTGCCAGCAGTCGGTTCCTAGTCGAGGAGCAGTACTTC
CDR3: CASSRFLVEEQYF

D: .
size: .
J: TRBJ1-1
V: TRBV6-6
DNA: TGTGCCAGCCGCGCGGGTCTCGTGAACACTGAAGCTTTCTTT
CDR3: CASRAGLVNTEAFF

D: .
size: .
J: TRBJ1-5
V: TRBV7-8
DNA: TGTGCCAGCAGTTCCGGGGCAGCCAATCAGCCCCAGCATTTT
CDR3: CASSSGAANQPQHF

D: .
size: many
J: TRBJ2-7
V: TRBV20-1
DNA: TGCAGTGCACTTTCGGGGCAGGGCGACTACGAGCAGTACTTC
CDR3: CSALSGQGDYEQYF

D: TRBD1
size: few
J: TRBJ2-7
V: TRBV28
DNA: TGTGCCAGCAGGTATCTGCCTGCAGGACAGGGAATACACGAGCAGTACTTC
CDR3: CASRYLPAGQGIHEQYF

D: .
size: .
J: TRBJ1-5
V: TRBV6-5
DNA: TGTGCCAGCAGTTACTCGATCCGGATGGGGAACCGTCAGCCCCAGCATTTT
CDR3: CASSYSIRMGNRQPQHF

D: .
size: .
J: TRBJ2-5
V: TRBV19
DNA: TGTGCCAGTAGTTGGGGGCTCAGGGAGACCCAGTACTTC
CDR3: CASSWGLRETQYF

D: .
size: .
J: TRBJ1-6
V: TRBV30
DNA: TGTGCCTGGAGTGTTCTGGGGGGGGATTCACCCCTCCACTTT
CDR3: CAWSVLGGDSPLHF

D: .
size: many
J: TRBJ2-7
V: TRBV7-2
DNA: TGTGCCAGCAGCGGGGTTACCTCCTACGAGCAGTACTTC
CDR3: CASSGVTSYEQYF

D: TRBD1
size: many
J: TRBJ1-2
V: TRBV7-9
DNA: TGTGCCAGCAGCTCCGGAACAGGGGAGAACTATGGCTACACCTTC
CDR3: CASSSGTGENYGYTF

D: .
size: many
J: TRBJ2-5
V: TRBV4-1
DNA: TGCGCCAGCAGCCAAGGGAATGGAAGGGCCCAGTACTTC
CDR3: CASSQGNGRAQYF

D: TRBD1
size: .
J: TRBJ1-4
V: TRBV2
DNA: TGTGCCAGCCGTGGACAGGGGGCGGCGAAACTGTTTTTT
CDR3: CASRGQGAAKLFF

D: .
size: many
J: TRBJ2-5
V: TRBV6-5
DNA: TGTGCCAGCAGCTCTCGCGAGACCCAGTACTTC
CDR3: CASSSRETQYF

D: .
size: .
J: TRBJ2-2
V: TRBV7-2
DNA: .
CDR3: CASSSYGWNTGSCFF

D: .
size: .
J: TRBJ2-3
V: TRBV11-2
DNA: TGTGCCAGCAGCCCAAAGCTAGGTCGGTCCGAACCCACAGATACGCAGTATTTT
CDR3: CASSPKLGRSEPTDTQYF

D: TRBD2
size: .
J: TRBJ2-2
V: TRBV14
DNA: TGTGCCAGCAGCCAGGGACTAGCGGGAGGGCTAAACACCGGGGAGCTGTTTTTT
CDR3: CASSQGLAGGLNTGELFF

D: .
size: .
J: TRBJ2-7
V: TRBV7-9
DNA: TGTGCCAGCAGTCCCCGGGACTCTACCCGCTCCTACGAGCAGTACTTC
CDR3: CASSPRDSTRSYEQYF

D: .
size: few
J: TRBJ2-7
V: TRBV6-5
DNA: TGTGCCAGCAGTTACGATGGTGTGTCCTACGAGCAGTACTTC
CDR3: CASSYDGVSYEQYF

D: .
size: many
J: TRBJ2-7
V: TRBV7-9
DNA: TGTGCCAGCAGCTTAGTTGGGTCCGGGTATCCTACCTACGAGCAGTACTTC
CDR3: CASSLVGSGYPTYEQYF

D: .
size: .
J: TRBJ1-5
V: TRBV4-2
DNA: TGTGCCAGCAGCCAAGGGGTGACCGGGAGGCCCCAGCATTTT
CDR3: CASSQGVTGRPQHF

D: .
size: .
J: TRBJ1-6
V: TRBV7-9
DNA: TGTGCCAGCAGTTCCACCTGGACATTTTCACCCCTCCACTTT
CDR3: CASSSTWTFSPLHF

D: .
size: few
J: TRBJ1-1
V: TRBV10-3
DNA: TGTGCCAGCAGGACTCGGGTCACAGGGAAGAACACTGAAGCTTTCTTT
CDR3: CASRTRVTGKNTEAFF

D: TRBD1
size: many
J: TRBJ1-2
V: TRBV10-3
DNA: TGTGCCATCAGTGGAGGGACAGAGCAGCTCTATGGCTACACCTTC
CDR3: CAISGGTEQLYGYTF

D: .
size: .
J: TRBJ1-4
V: TRBV19
DNA: TGTGCCAGTAGTATTTTAGGACTGGGAACGGTAACTAATGAAAAACTGTTTTTT
CDR3: CASSILGLGTVTNEKLFF

D: TRBD1
size: .
J: TRBJ1-1
V: TRBV7-9
DNA: TGTGCCAGCAGCTTAGGTGCAGGGGGCGCCCGGGAAGCTTTCTTT
CDR3: CASSLGAGGAREAFF

D: .
size: once
J: TRBJ2-6
V: TRBV19
DNA: TGTGCCAGTACTCATGATGGCCGAAGGGCAGGGGCCAACGTCCTGACTTTC
CDR3: CASTHDGRRAGANVLTF

D: .
size: many
J: TRBJ1-2
V: TRBV9
DNA: TGTGCCAGCAGCGTAGGGGCAGGGGATGGCTACACCTTC
CDR3: CASSVGAGDGYTF

D: TRBD2
size: .
J: TRBJ2-2
V: TRBV6-5
DNA: TGTGCCAGCAGTTACGTAGCTAGCGGCACCGGGGAGCTGTTTTTT
CDR3: CASSYVASGTGELFF

D: TRBD2
size: many
J: TRBJ2-7
V: TRBV19
DNA: TGTGCCAGTACCGGGACTAGCGGGGCCAAGCAGTACTTC
CDR3: CASTGTSGAKQYF

D: TRBD2
size: few
J: TRBJ2-5
V: TRBV7-9
DNA: TGTGCCAGCAGCGGAACCGGGACTAGCGGGAGGGAGACCCAGTACTTC
CDR3: CASSGTGTSGRETQYF

D: TRBD2
size: .
J: TRBJ2-5
V: TRBV11-2
DNA: TGTGCCAGCAGTCGCCGTCCGGGACTAGCGGGAGGGCCAACAGAGACCCAGTACTTC
CDR3: CASSRRPGLAGGPTETQYF

D: .
size: few
J: TRBJ1-1
V: TRBV6-5
DNA: TGTGCCAGCAGTCAAGTCCGGGACGGAAGGAGAAACACTGAAGCTTTCTTT
CDR3: CASSQVRDGRRNTEAFF

D: .
size: many
J: TRBJ1-5
V: TRBV12-3/TRBV12-4
DNA: TGTGCCAGCAGTTCAGCCGGGATAAGCAATCAGCCCCAGCATTTT
CDR3: CASSSAGISNQPQHF

D: .
size: many
J: TRBJ1-1
V: TRBV6-5
DNA: TGTGCCAGCAGCGTTACAGAGGCCCTTCCTCTCTTT
CDR3: CASSVTEALPLF

D: .
size: .
J: TRBJ2-1
V: TRBV29-1
DNA: TGCAGCGTTGAAGGGAGGGAGGAACAGAACTACTACAATGAGCAGTTCTTC
CDR3: CSVEGREEQNYYNEQFF

D: .
size: many
J: TRBJ1-5
V: TRBV20-1
DNA: TGCAGTGCTAGAGCCTTCGGACGCCGGCCCCAGCATTTT
CDR3: CSARAFGRRPQHF

D: .
size: many
J: TRBJ2-2
V: TRBV19
DNA: TGTGCCAGTACGGCTGCTAACTCGAACACCGGGGAGCTGTTTTTT
CDR3: CASTAANSNTGELFF

D: .
size: few
J: TRBJ2-3
V: TRBV10-3
DNA: TGTGCCACTCAATGGGACTCTAGCACAGATACGCAGTATTTT
CDR3: CATQWDSSTDTQYF

D: .
size: many
J: TRBJ1-1
V: TRBV6-5
DNA: TGTGCCAGCAGTTACTCGGGCAGAGAAGCTTTCTTT
CDR3: CASSYSGREAFF

D: .
size: .
J: TRBJ2-7
V: TRBV10-3
DNA: TGTGCCATCAGTTTGGGGGGGCCGGTTGGTTCCTACGAGCAGTACTTC
CDR3: CAISLGGPVGSYEQYF